This TCR beta chain is drawn from a study of blood T cell repertoires in COVID-19. Turning to the study itself: Sources were T cells, B-cell-depleted T cells, or PBMCs; the material itself was cDNA or gDNA.

V gave up 0 bases and J gave up 4 bases, with 12 bases separating them. This CDR3 has 15 residues. The germline gives CDR1 LGHDT, CDR2 YNNKEL (reference sequence). Generated by immunoSEQ multiplex PCR, the TCRdb table keeps only in-frame clones and is missing some. Of about 340,000 clones in the sample, over 70% were seen once. The TCR sequence derives from a man younger than 45 with active or convalescent COVID-19. The specimen was peripheral blood. The chain joins TRBV3-1 (or the pseudogene TRBV3-2) to TRBJ1-1; TRBD1 is a possible D gene (5 bases). The CDR3 DNA sequence: TGTGCCAGCAGCCAAGATAGGAGGGACGGCACTGAAGCTTTCTTT. It is translated as CASSQDRRDGTEAFF.